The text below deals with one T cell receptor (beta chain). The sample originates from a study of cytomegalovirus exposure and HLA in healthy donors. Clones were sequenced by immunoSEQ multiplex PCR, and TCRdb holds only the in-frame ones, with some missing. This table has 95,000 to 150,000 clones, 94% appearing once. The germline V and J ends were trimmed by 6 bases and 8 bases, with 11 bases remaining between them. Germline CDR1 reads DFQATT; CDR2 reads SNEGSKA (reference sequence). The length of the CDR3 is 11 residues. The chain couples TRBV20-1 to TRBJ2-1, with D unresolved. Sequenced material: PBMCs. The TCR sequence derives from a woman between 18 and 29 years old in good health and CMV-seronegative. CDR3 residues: CSAASIYEQFF. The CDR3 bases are TGCAGTGCCGCCAGTATCTATGAGCAGTTCTTC.